The 23 T cell receptor beta chains below come from one sample, sequenced in a study of response to subunit inactivated influenza vaccine (dated by TCRdb to between 2018 and 2020). Libraries were constructed by RT-PCR. TCRdb records Illumina HiSeq 2500 as the sequencer. TCRdb reprocessed the public reads (quality trimming at Q25 with fastp, clone calling with MiXCR) and kept in-frame beta chains. Under each unique CDR3 protein, matching rows form one entry showing the most common genes and DNA. Counted in this sample were 650,000 to 700,000 distinct CDR3 sequences; 15% to 17% of them appeared once. The ten largest clones represent 9.5% to 13% of the sample. The specimen was PBMCs from blood, collected 11 to 12 days after vaccination. Receptors originate from a man over 45 who received an inactivated influenza vaccine. Donor details come from another sample of the same person, matched by shared clones.

In its sample, this clonotype was seen a few times. The CDR3 loop reads CASSSPGGGNEQYF. As DNA, the CDR3 is TGTGCCAGCAGCTCCCCCGGGGGAGGAAACGAGCAGTACTTC. The chain couples TRBV7-2 to TRBJ2-7, with D perhaps TRBD2 (6 bases). Trimming left V 4 bases short and J 5 bases short, with 15 bases between. In germline, CDR1 is SGHTA, CDR2 FQGNSA. The CDR3 sequence is 14 residues long.

This rearrangement joins TRBV6-5 to TRBJ2-3; either TRBD1 or TRBD2 may supply D (6 bases each). Per the germline V gene, CDR1 is MNHEY and CDR2 is SVGAGI. This CDR3 comprises 12 residues. V lost 10 bases, J lost 4 bases, and 12 bases lay in between. The CDR3 sequence: CATLGGSDTQYF. CDR3 coding DNA: TGTGCCACTCTAGGGGGGTCAGATACGCAGTATTTT.

This clonotype occurred a few times. The chain uses TRBV5-1 and TRBJ2-1; 15 nucleotides match TRBD2. The CDR3 length is 17 residues. The V and J ends lost 5 bases and 2 bases, in that order; junction bases with no gene match: 5. CDR1 and CDR2 from the germline V gene are SGHRS and YFSETQ. CDR3: CASSWTSGGATYNEQFF. The CDR3 region has the DNA TGCGCCAGCAGTTGGACTAGCGGGGGGGCCACCTACAATGAGCAGTTCTTC.

This clonotype was counted only a few times. The chain is built from TRBV5-5 and TRBJ2-2; D is ambiguous. The CDR3 loop spans 15 amino acids. Trimming stripped 4 bases from V and 4 bases from J, with 14 bases between. The germline V gene has CDR1 SGHKS and CDR2 YYEKEE (reference sequence). CDR3 nucleotides: TGTGCCAGCAGCCTGGTCCGTCAGGCCACCGGGGAGCTGTTTTTT. This translates into CASSLVRQATGELFF.

This clonotype was detected ten times or more. The rearrangement joins TRBV6-1 to TRBJ2-3; weak D call: TRBD1 (6 bases). This CDR3 has 15 residues. From germline, CDR1 is MNHNS and CDR2 SASEGT. The V end was cut by 6 bases, the J end by 4 bases, with 17 bases between. The CDR3 DNA reads as TGTGCCAGCAGAGATCCCAGGGGCATGGCAGATACGCAGTATTTT. This translates into CASRDPRGMADTQYF.

The table lists this clonotype with a few counts. The gene calls are TRBV7-2 and TRBJ2-5, with unresolved D. Per germline, CDR1 SGHTA and CDR2 FQGNSA. V was trimmed by 3 bases and J by 9 bases, leaving 11 bases between them. This CDR3 is 12 amino acids long. CDR3 in DNA: TGTGCCAGCAGCTTCTTAACTCGTGCCCAGTACTTC. Translated, it gives CASSFLTRAQYF.

The DNA of the CDR3 is TGTGCCATCAGGTCGGCGGGAGACTGGAATGAGCAGTTCTTC. As protein: CAIRSAGDWNEQFF. The gene calls are TRBV10-3 and TRBJ2-1, with 7 bases that match TRBD2. This CDR3 comprises 14 residues. Germline V lookup: CDR1 ENHRY, CDR2 SYGVKD. V lost 6 bases, J lost 7 bases, and 9 bases stayed unmatched.

The chain is built from TRBV6-2 or TRBV6-3 and TRBJ1-1, with D perhaps TRBD1 (5 bases). This CDR3 spans 14 amino acids. V lost 2 bases, J lost 1 base, and 8 bases lay in between. CDR1 is MNHEY, CDR2 SVGEGT, per germline. In DNA form, the CDR3 reads TGTGCCAGCAGTTACGCCGACAGGAACACTGAAGCTTTCTTT. Translated: CASSYADRNTEAFF.

This clonotype was seen a few times. This chain uses TRBV12-3 or TRBV12-4 with TRBJ2-1; D uncertain. The CDR3 covers 13 residues. The V gene lost 7 bases and the J gene lost 4 bases, with 11 bases spanning the gap. CDR3 sequence (DNA): TGTGCCAGCACCAAACCGGCGTACAATGAGCAGTTCTTC. This codes for CASTKPAYNEQFF.

This clonotype showed up just a few times. This rearrangement joins TRBV6-5 to TRBJ2-7; D may be TRBD2 (6 bases). The germline V and J ends were trimmed by 0 bases and 0 bases, with 15 bases remaining between them. The germline V gene encodes CDR1 MNHEY and CDR2 SVGAGI. This CDR3 is built from 17 residues. The CDR3 DNA reads as TGTGCCAGCAGTTACTCGAGGAGGGAGCGGGCCTCCTACGAGCAGTACTTC. Its translation: CASSYSRRERASYEQYF.

This clonotype was observed a single time. A much larger clone lies a single base off, so this may be a read error. The V and J genes are TRBV29-1 and TRBJ2-2; 9 bases align to TRBD1. Germline V gives CDR1 SQVTM, CDR2 ANQGSEA. The CDR3 spans 13 residues. V lost 7 bases and J lost 10; bases outside the gene matches: 10. CDR3 loop: CSADRGGAVELFF. In DNA form, the CDR3 reads TGCAGCGCCGACAGGGGGGGGGCCGTGGAGCTGTTTTTT.

This clonotype was counted between two and nine times. DNA for the CDR3: TGTGCCAGCAGCGTAGGTGTAGGGTATGGGACAGATACGCAGTATTTT. Translation gives CASSVGVGYGTDTQYF. The chain carries TRBV9 and TRBJ2-3; no firm D call. CDR1 and CDR2 (germline): SGDLS, YYNGEE. The CDR3 consists of 16 residues. Trimming shortened V by 0 bases and J by 3 bases, and 14 bases separated the two germline ends.

The table lists this clonotype with a few counts. The chain links TRBV5-1 to TRBJ1-6; D perhaps matches TRBD1 (6 bases). Looked up from germline, CDR1 is SGHRS and CDR2 is YFSETQ. CDR3 length: 15 residues. Trimming left V 2 bases short and J 7 bases short, with 13 bases between. This CDR3 reads CASSFGQIQNSPLHF. The CDR3 nucleotides read TGCGCCAGCAGCTTCGGACAGATTCAAAATTCACCCCTCCACTTT.

This clonotype came up many times. The rearrangement uses TRBV3-1 and TRBJ2-7; 7 positions agree with TRBD1. The ends lost 6 bases at V and 2 bases at J; junction bases unmatched: 4. The CDR3 has 13 amino acids. Looked up from germline, CDR1 is LGHDT and CDR2 is YNNKEL (reference sequence). The DNA for the CDR3 is TGTGCCAGCAGACGACAGGGTACCTACGAGCAGTACTTC. Translated, it gives CASRRQGTYEQYF.

V usage is TRBV7-2 and J usage is TRBJ2-5, with TRBD2 identical over 8 bases. The V segment lost 4 bases and the J segment 1 base; nucleotides outside the gene matches: 5. The germline CDR1 and CDR2 sequences are SGHTA and FQGNSA. CDR3 length: 15 residues. CDR3 sequence reads: CASSSLAGFQETQYF. CDR3 sequence (DNA): TGTGCCAGCAGCTCCCTAGCGGGCTTCCAAGAGACCCAGTACTTC.

This sequence joins TRBV4-1 and TRBJ2-1; D remains unclear. CDR1 is MGHRA, CDR2 YSYEKL, per germline. This CDR3 has 14 amino acids. V lost 4 bases, J lost 4 bases, and 11 bases lay in between. CDR3 in DNA: TGCGCCAGCAGCCCGACCGTGGCTTACAATGAGCAGTTCTTC. Protein sequence: CASSPTVAYNEQFF.

In this sample, this clonotype turned up a few times. CDR3 bases: TGTGCCAGCAGTGAAGCTTACAGGGCTCCAACCTATGGCTACACCTTC. Its protein product is CASSEAYRAPTYGYTF. The rearrangement uses TRBV6-1 and TRBJ1-2, with D possibly matching TRBD1 (6 bases). Per germline, CDR1 MNHNS and CDR2 SASEGT. The CDR3 is made up of 16 amino acids. V was cut by 0 bases and J by 4 bases, with 15 bases left in between.

This clonotype showed up just a few times. The chain carries TRBV7-9 and TRBJ1-1, with D tentatively TRBD1 (6 bases). Germline V gene data show CDR1 as SEHNR and CDR2 as FQNEAQ (reference sequence). Trimming removed 5 bases at V and 4 bases at J, with 17 bases between. The CDR3 spans 15 residues. The DNA for the CDR3 is TGTGCCAGCAGCCGGAGGCAGGGGCCCCCCACTGAAGCTTTCTTT. As protein: CASSRRQGPPTEAFF.

This chain uses TRBV7-9 with TRBJ2-1; D remains unclear. Trimming removed 0 bases at V and 6 bases at J, with 15 bases between. The CDR3 totals 16 residues. Per germline, CDR1 SEHNR and CDR2 FQNEAQ (reference sequence). The CDR3 loop reads CASSLALEARSNEQFF. The DNA of the CDR3 is TGTGCCAGCAGCTTAGCGCTTGAGGCCCGCAGCAATGAGCAGTTCTTC.

The rearrangement links TRBV5-1 to TRBJ2-7; 9 bases align to TRBD2. With 5 bases clipped from V and 3 bases from J, the junction kept 9 bases outside the gene matches. The length of the CDR3 is 15 residues. CDR1 SGHRS and CDR2 YFSETQ come from the germline V gene. CDR3 residues: CASRPIAGAYYEQYF. The CDR3 DNA reads as TGCGCCAGCAGACCAATAGCGGGGGCGTACTACGAGCAGTACTTC.

In this sample, this clonotype turned up many times. The rearrangement links TRBV7-9 to TRBJ1-5; D remains ambiguous. Trimming stripped 5 bases from V and 5 bases from J, with 10 bases between. This CDR3 contains 13 residues. Germline V gene data show CDR1 as SEHNR and CDR2 as FQNEAQ (reference sequence). The CDR3: CASSAQSDQPQHF. CDR3 nucleotide sequence: TGTGCCAGCAGCGCCCAGTCCGATCAGCCCCAGCATTTT.

This clonotype has a handful of counts. The rearrangement links TRBV12-3 or TRBV12-4 to TRBJ1-5; no definite D call. This CDR3 has 11 residues. With 6 bases removed from V and 6 bases from J, the gap between germline ends came to 6 bases. CDR3 coding DNA: TGTGCCAGCAGCATAAGTCAGCCCCAGCATTTT. Its translation is CASSISQPQHF.

The V and J genes are TRBV7-9 and TRBJ2-1; 8 bases map to TRBD2. CDR1 SEHNR and CDR2 FQNEAQ come from the germline V gene (reference sequence). The CDR3 runs 15 residues. The junction had 9 bases not matched to a gene; V was cut back by 2 bases and J by 9 bases. The chain's CDR3 is CASSLLGTRWVEQFF. The CDR3 nucleotides are TGTGCCAGCAGCTTACTTGGGACTAGGTGGGTTGAGCAGTTCTTC.